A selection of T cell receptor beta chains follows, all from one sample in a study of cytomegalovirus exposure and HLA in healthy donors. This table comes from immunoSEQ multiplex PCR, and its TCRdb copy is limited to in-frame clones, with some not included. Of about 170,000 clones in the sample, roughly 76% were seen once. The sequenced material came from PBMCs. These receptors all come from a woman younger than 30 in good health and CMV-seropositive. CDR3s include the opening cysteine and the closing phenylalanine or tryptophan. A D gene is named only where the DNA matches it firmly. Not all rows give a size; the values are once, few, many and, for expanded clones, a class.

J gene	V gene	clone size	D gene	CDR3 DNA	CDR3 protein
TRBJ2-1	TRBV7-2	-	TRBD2	TGTGCCAGCAGCTTTCTAGCGGGGGATAACAATGAGCAGTTCTTC	CASSFLAGDNNEQFF
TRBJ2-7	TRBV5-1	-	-	TGCGCCAGCCGGGGGACCTACGAGCAGTACTTC	CASRGTYEQYF
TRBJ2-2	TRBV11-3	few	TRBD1	TGTGCCAGCAGCTTCCCCACAGGGGCGAGCACCGGGGAGCTGTTTTTT	CASSFPTGASTGELFF
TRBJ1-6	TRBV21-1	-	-	TGTGCCAGCAGCAAAGACCTCCCAGGTCCCTATAATTCACCCCTCCACTTT	CASSKDLPGPYNSPLHF
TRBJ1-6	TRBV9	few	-	TGTGCCAGCAGCGTGACAGTAGATAATTCACCCCTCCACTTT	CASSVTVDNSPLHF
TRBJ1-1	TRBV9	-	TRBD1	TGTGCCAGCAGCGGACGGACAGGGAACACTGAAGCTTTCTTT	CASSGRTGNTEAFF
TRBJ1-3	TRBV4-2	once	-	TGTGCCAGCAGCCAAGTTGGACGTCTCCTGCTCCGGGAAAGAAACACCATATATTTT	CASSQVGRLLLRERNTIYF
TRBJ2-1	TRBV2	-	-	TGTGCCAGCAGTGGCTGGGCAGCCTACAATGAGCAGTTCTTC	CASSGWAAYNEQFF
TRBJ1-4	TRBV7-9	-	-	TGTGCCAGCAGCTTAGGGAGTGAAAAACTGTTTTTT	CASSLGSEKLFF
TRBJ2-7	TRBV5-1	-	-	TGCGCCAGCAGCCTTAGAGAGACCTACGAGCAGTACTTC	CASSLRETYEQYF
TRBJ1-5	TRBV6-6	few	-	TGTGCCAGCAGTCCCGGGACACCTAGCAATCAGCCCCAGCATTTT	CASSPGTPSNQPQHF
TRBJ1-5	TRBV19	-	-	TGTGCCAGTACCCCGGACGGGATTACTAGCAATCAGCCCCAGCATTTT	CASTPDGITSNQPQHF
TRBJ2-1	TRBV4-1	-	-	TGCGCCAGCAGCCAAGCACCTTGGGGGGTCTCCTACAATGAGCAGTTCTTC	CASSQAPWGVSYNEQFF
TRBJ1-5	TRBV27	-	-	TGTGCCAGCAGCCTGCTAGCCAATCAGCCCCAGCATTTT	CASSLLANQPQHF
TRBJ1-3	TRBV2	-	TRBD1	TGTGCCAGCAGTGGCCCCACTACAGGGGTAGGTGGAAACACCATATATTTT	CASSGPTTGVGGNTIYF
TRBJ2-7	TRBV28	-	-	TGTGCCAGCACGAGCTCCTACGAGCAGTACTTC	CASTSSYEQYF
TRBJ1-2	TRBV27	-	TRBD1	TGTGCCAGCAGTTCCTATTCTGGGACAGCTAATGGCTACACCTTC	CASSSYSGTANGYTF
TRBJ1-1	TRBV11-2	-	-	TGTGCCAGCAGCCCGGTAAACACTGAAGCTTTCTTT	CASSPVNTEAFF
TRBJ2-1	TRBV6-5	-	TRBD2	TGTGCCAGCAGTCAAATAGCGGGGGAAAATAATGAGCAGTTCTTC	CASSQIAGENNEQFF
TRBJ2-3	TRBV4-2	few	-	TGTGCCAGCAGTCAGATACCGGGACAAATCACAGATACGCAGTATTTT	CASSQIPGQITDTQYF
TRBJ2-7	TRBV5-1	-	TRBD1	TGCGCCAGCAGCCCGGGACAGGGGGCCTACGAGCAGTACTTC	CASSPGQGAYEQYF
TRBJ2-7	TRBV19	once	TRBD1	TGTGCCAGTAGTCGGACAGGGGGCGTTAGGTCCTACGAGCAGTACTTC	CASSRTGGVRSYEQYF
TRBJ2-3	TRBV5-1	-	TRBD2	TGCGCCAGCAGCTTCCCCGGGCGGGGGGTAGATACGCAGTATTTT	CASSFPGRGVDTQYF
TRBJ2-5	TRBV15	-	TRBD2	TGTGCCACCAGCAGAGGATCTGGCGGGACGGGGGGAGAGACCCAGTACTTC	CATSRGSGGTGGETQYF
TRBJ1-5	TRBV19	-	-	TGTGCCAGTAGTGTCCCGGGTGGTAGCAATCAGCCCCAGCATTTT	CASSVPGGSNQPQHF
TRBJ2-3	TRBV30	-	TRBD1	TGTGCCTGGAGTGTACAAGTTAGGGACAGGGTAACAGATACGCAGTATTTT	CAWSVQVRDRVTDTQYF
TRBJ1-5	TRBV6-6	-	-	TGTGCCAGCAGAATTGACAGGCAAAGCAATCAGCCCCAGCATTTT	CASRIDRQSNQPQHF
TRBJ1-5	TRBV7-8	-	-	TGTGCCAGCAGCTTAGGGGGGGGCAGGAATAATCAGCCCCAGCATTTT	CASSLGGGRNNQPQHF
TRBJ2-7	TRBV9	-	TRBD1	TGTGCCAGCAGCGGAGGGACAGCCTCCTACGAGCAGTACTTC	CASSGGTASYEQYF
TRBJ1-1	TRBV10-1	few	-	TGCGCCAGCAGTGAGTCCTTTTCTCCCGGGAACACTGAAGCTTTCTTT	CASSESFSPGNTEAFF
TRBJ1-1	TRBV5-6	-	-	TGTGCCAGCAGCTCTCCGGGACTCGGAAGGACTGAAGCTTTCTTT	CASSSPGLGRTEAFF
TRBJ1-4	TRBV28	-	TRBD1	TGTGCCAGCAGCCATATGCGGACAGGCGGAGATGAAAAACTGTTTTTT	CASSHMRTGGDEKLFF
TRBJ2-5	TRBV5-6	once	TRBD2	TGTGCCAGCAGCCTGGGACTAGCGGGGGGAGAGACCCAGTACTTC	CASSLGLAGGETQYF
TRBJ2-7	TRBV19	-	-	TGTGCCAGTAGTGGCGCCCTGGGGGCTTACGAGCAGTACTTC	CASSGALGAYEQYF
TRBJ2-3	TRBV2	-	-	TGTGCCAGCAGTCAGCGGAGCTCTAGCACAGATACGCAGTATTTT	CASSQRSSSTDTQYF
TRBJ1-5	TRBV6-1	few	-	TGTGCCAGCACGTCCGGTGTTCGTCAGCCCCAGCATTTT	CASTSGVRQPQHF
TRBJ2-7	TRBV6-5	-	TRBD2	TGTGCCAGCAGACGCCTCGGGGGGGCCGAATACGAGCAGTACTTC	CASRRLGGAEYEQYF
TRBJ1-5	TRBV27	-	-	TGTGCCAGCTGTTGGGGCGGCCCGAATCGGCGACGGGCATCGCCCCAGCATTTT	CASCWGGPNRRRASPQHF
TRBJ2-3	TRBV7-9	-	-	TGTGCCAGCAGCCCACCCGGTCTCGAACTCACAGATACGCAGTATTTT	CASSPPGLELTDTQYF
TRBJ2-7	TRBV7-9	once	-	TGTGCCAGCAGCTTAGACCTAGTCGCCGAGCAGTACTTC	CASSLDLVAEQYF
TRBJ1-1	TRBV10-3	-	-	TGTGCCATTTCAGAGAACACTGAAGCTTTCTTT	CAISENTEAFF
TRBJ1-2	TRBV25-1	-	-	TGTGCCAGCAGTGAACCTCCCCAGGTCAATGATGGCTACACCTTC	CASSEPPQVNDGYTF
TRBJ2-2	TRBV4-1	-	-	TGCGCCAGCAGCCAAATAGTGGCCGGGGAGCTGTTTTTT	CASSQIVAGELFF
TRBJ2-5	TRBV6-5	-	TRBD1	TGTGCCAGCAGTGGTCAGGGGGCGCGGGAGACCCAGTACTTC	CASSGQGARETQYF
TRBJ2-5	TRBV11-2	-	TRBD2	TGTGCCAGCAGCCCCGCCGGCGGGGGAGGCCAAGAGACCCAGTACTTC	CASSPAGGGGQETQYF
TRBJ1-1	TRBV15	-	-	TGTGCCACAAGACTGTCTTTGGTCGACACTGAAGCTTTCTTT	CATRLSLVDTEAFF
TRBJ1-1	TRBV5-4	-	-	TGTGCCAGCAGCTTTGGACAAACTGAAGCTTTCTTT	CASSFGQTEAFF
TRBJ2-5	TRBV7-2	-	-	TGTGCCAGCACCCAGACGGCGGGCCCGGAGACCCAGTACTTC	CASTQTAGPETQYF
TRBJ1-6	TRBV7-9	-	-	TGTGCCAGCAGCTTAACAGCAGACAGCTCCTATAATTCACCCCTCCACTTT	CASSLTADSSYNSPLHF
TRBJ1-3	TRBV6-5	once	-	TGTGCCAGCAGGAACCCGGGACTTCAGTCAGACACCATATATTTT	CASRNPGLQSDTIYF
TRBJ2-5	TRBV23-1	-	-	TGCGCCAGCAGCCCCCAAGGGGGTGAGCAAGAGACCCAGTACTTC	CASSPQGGEQETQYF
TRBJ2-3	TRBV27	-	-	TGTGCCAGCAGTCCTATCACTAATAGCACAGATACGCAGTATTTT	CASSPITNSTDTQYF